This T cell receptor (beta chain) was found in a study of shared T cell receptors in the human thymus. Produced via immunoSEQ multiplex PCR; TCRdb's table is partial and in-frame only. The top ten hold roughly 0.02% of the sample, which has some 400,000 clones, roughly 94% seen once. Per the germline V gene, CDR1 is MNHEY and CDR2 is SVGAGI. CDR3 length: 14 amino acids. V was cut by 4 bases and J by 8 bases, with 17 bases left in between. The rearrangement links TRBV6-5 to TRBJ1-2; TRBD1 might be the D (5 bases). The sequencing input was thymocytes. This clonotype originated in a human donor. CDR3 residues: CASSSPTVARGYTF. CDR3 DNA sequence: TGTGCCAGCAGTTCCCCGACAGTTGCAAGAGGCTACACCTTC.